This paragraph reports one TCR beta chain. Produced via immunoSEQ multiplex PCR; TCRdb's table is partial and in-frame only. The sample shows around 300,000 clones, 90% to 95% of them seen only once. The sample originates from a study of blood T cell repertoires in COVID-19. Material for sequencing was peripheral blood. The receptor was isolated from a woman under 40 with COVID-19, enrolled during active disease.

The CDR3 spells CASSYDRGNSPLHF. The CDR3 DNA reads TGTGCCAGTAGCTACGACAGGGGTAATTCACCCCTCCACTTT. This rearrangement joins TRBV19 to TRBJ1-6, with 8 bases matching TRBD1. Germline values: CDR1 LNHDA, CDR2 SQIVND (reference sequence). The CDR3 contains 14 residues. V dropped 6 bases and J dropped 6; count of bases not matched to a gene: 4. The full variable domain, with the rest looked up from reference TRBV19 and TRBJ1-6, is DGGITQSPKYLFRKEGQNVTLSCEQNLNHDAMYWYRQDPGQGLRLIYYSQIVNDFQKGDIAEGYSVSREKKESFPLTVTSAQKNPTAFYLCASSYDRGNSPLHFGNGTRLTVT.